The 31 T cell receptor beta chains in this list originate from one sample, sequenced in a study of blood T cell repertoires in COVID-19. Generated by immunoSEQ multiplex PCR, the TCRdb table keeps only in-frame clones and is missing some. The sample consists of about 380,000 clones, roughly 90% of them appearing once. Specimen: peripheral blood. These receptor sequences come from a man aged 35 to 55 with acute or convalescent COVID-19.

This clone was counted only a few times. Other DNA sequences in the sample encode the same CDR3. The chain combines TRBV5-6 with TRBJ2-7; 9 nucleotides agree with TRBD1. Germline-derived CDR1 and CDR2 are SGHDT and YYEEEE. The CDR3 runs to 12 residues. V lost 5 bases to trimming and J lost 5 bases; unmatched junction nucleotides: 2. CDR3 sequence reads: CASSWDRDEQYF. CDR3 nucleotide sequence: TGTGCCAGCAGTTGGGACAGGGACGAGCAGTACTTC.

The J gene is TRBJ1-2, the V gene TRBV12-3 or TRBV12-4, with TRBD1 matching over 7 bases. J lost 7 bases, V lost 3 bases, and 5 bases had no gene match. This CDR3 is 13 amino acids long. The CDR3 DNA follows: TGTGCCAGCAGTTTTAGGGACAGCCGTGGCTACACCTTC. Translating gives CASSFRDSRGYTF.

In its sample, this clone was seen once. The chain uses TRBV20-1 and TRBJ2-5; maybe TRBD2 (5 bases). V lost 7 bases, J lost 4 bases, and 7 bases lay in between. This CDR3 has 10 amino acids. Per the germline V gene, CDR1 is DFQATT and CDR2 is SNEGSKA (reference sequence). CDR3 protein: CSVAGETQYF. The CDR3 DNA is TGCAGTGTTGCGGGAGAGACCCAGTACTTC.

The genes are TRBV19 and TRBJ1-6; no clear D. The CDR3 runs to 16 residues. The V end was cut by 5 bases, the J end by 2 bases, with 13 bases between. CDR1 and CDR2 (germline): LNHDA, SQIVND (reference sequence). Written as DNA, the CDR3 is TGTGCCAGTAGTTCTATTGGAGGCACCTATAATTCACCCCTCCACTTT. The encoded protein is CASSSIGGTYNSPLHF.

The CDR3 region has the DNA TGTGCCAGCAGTTACAGCCAGGCTGGCTACACCTTC. This gives the protein CASSYSQAGYTF. The chain recombines TRBV12-3 or TRBV12-4 with TRBJ1-2; unclear D gene. The CDR3 has 12 residues. Trimming left V 4 bases short and J 7 bases short, with 10 bases between.

The chain joins TRBV19 to TRBJ1-5; D gene uncertain. V was cut by 1 base and J by 3 bases, with 22 bases left in between. The CDR3 is 19 residues long. The germline gives CDR1 LNHDA, CDR2 SQIVND (reference sequence). The CDR3 coding sequence is TGTGCCAGTAGTATAGGGACGGGAATACAGCTTGAGGACAATCAGCCCCAGCATTTT. The encoded protein is CASSIGTGIQLEDNQPQHF.

Many counts were recorded for this clone. Distinct nucleotide sequences in the sample also encode this CDR3. The chain uses TRBV11-2 and TRBJ1-3; a possible D gene is TRBD1 (6 bases). V was trimmed by 5 bases and J by 2 bases, leaving 13 bases between them. This CDR3 has 15 residues. Germline-derived CDR1 and CDR2 are SGHAT and FQNNGV. CDR3 coding DNA: TGTGCCAGCAGCCCCGTGGCAGGGGCTGGAAACACCATATATTTT. Its translation: CASSPVAGAGNTIYF.

The rearrangement joins TRBV4-1 to TRBJ2-3; TRBD2 aligns across 7 bases. J gave up 2 bases and V 4 bases, and 9 bases lay outside the gene matches. The germline V gene has CDR1 MGHRA and CDR2 YSYEKL. The CDR3 extends over 16 amino acids. The CDR3 nucleotides read TGCGCCAGCAGCCGGAGCACCAGCGGGGTCACAGATACGCAGTATTTT. Translating it yields CASSRSTSGVTDTQYF.

The count of this clone is one. For the CDR3, the DNA is TGTGCCAGCAGGTTTTCCAGCGGGGGATTCGGGACCGGGGAGCTGTTTTTT. Amino acids: CASRFSSGGFGTGELFF. The chain combines TRBV3-1 (or the pseudogene TRBV3-2) with TRBJ2-2, with 8 bases lining up with TRBD2. Trimming took 6 bases from V and 5 from J; bases not matched to a gene: 14. The germline CDR1 and CDR2 sequences are LGHDT and YNNKEL (reference sequence). This CDR3 region has 17 residues.

CDR3 bases: TGTGCCAGCAGCCACCCGGTTTTTAAGGGCTACACCTTC. Translating it yields CASSHPVFKGYTF. The genes are TRBV3-1 (or the pseudogene TRBV3-2) and TRBJ1-2, with no clear D. Germline V CDR1 and CDR2: LGHDT, YNNKEL (reference sequence). The CDR3 covers 13 residues. Trimming stripped 3 bases from V and 8 bases from J, with 13 bases between.

The CDR3 protein is CASSEGQGGDTQYF. Written as DNA, the CDR3 is TGTGCCAGCAGTGAAGGACAGGGAGGGGATACGCAGTATTTT. The rearrangement uses TRBV6-4 and TRBJ2-3; TRBD1 is a possible D gene (8 bases). This CDR3 has 14 residues. Germline-derived CDR1 and CDR2 are MRHNA and SNTAGT. Trimming left V 3 bases short and J 6 bases short, with 13 bases between.

The gene calls are TRBV24-1 and TRBJ2-7; D possibly corresponds to TRBD2 (5 bases). Germline V gives CDR1 KGHDR, CDR2 SFDVKD. The CDR3 length is 13 residues. Trimming left V 6 bases short and J 3 bases short, with 11 bases between. CDR3: CATSSDGIYEQYF. CDR3 nucleotide sequence: TGTGCCACCAGTTCGGACGGGATCTACGAGCAGTACTTC.

The CDR3: CAIRTSGGGYNEQFF. CDR3 DNA sequence: TGTGCCATCCGAACTAGCGGGGGGGGCTACAATGAGCAGTTCTTC. V gene TRBV27 combines with J gene TRBJ2-1, with 13 bases matching TRBD2. Germline values: CDR1 MNHEY, CDR2 SMNVEV (reference sequence). The trim removed 10 bases at V and 3 bases at J, leaving 6 bases unmatched. This CDR3 has 15 amino acids.

V and J are TRBV6-1 and TRBJ2-1; 7 positions match TRBD2. This CDR3 is 16 amino acids long. V gave up 3 bases and J gave up 3 bases; unmatched junction bases: 8. Germline V gives CDR1 MNHNS, CDR2 SASEGT. This chain's CDR3 is CASSEGTMLLYNEQFF. In DNA form, the CDR3 reads TGTGCCAGCAGTGAGGGGACTATGCTACTCTACAATGAGCAGTTCTTC.

V is TRBV7-3 and J is TRBJ2-5; 11 bases map to TRBD2. This CDR3 comprises 15 residues. Germline CDR1 SGHTA, CDR2 FQGTGA. The V gene end was trimmed by 2 bases and the J gene end by 4 bases; junction bases not matched to a gene: 3. The DNA of the CDR3 is TGTGCCAGCAGCTTATCTGGGACTAGCGGAGAGACCCAGTACTTC. This sequence encodes CASSLSGTSGETQYF. The variable domain in full, completed from reference TRBV7-3 and TRBJ2-5, reads GAGVSQTPSNKVTEKGKYVELRCDPISGHTALYWYRQSLGQGPEFLIYFQGTGAADDSGLPNDRFFAVRPEGSVSTLKIQRTERGDSAVYLCASSLSGTSGETQYFGPGTRLLVL.

The V gene is TRBV6-2 or TRBV6-3, the J gene TRBJ2-1; TRBD2 is a possible D gene (5 bases). The ends were cut back, 6 bases at V and 2 bases at J, with 11 bases in the middle. The CDR3 consists of 14 residues. Germline lookup yields CDR1 MNHEY and CDR2 SVGEGT. Here the CDR3 reads CASSHMGAYNEQFF. The DNA for the CDR3 is TGTGCCAGCAGCCATATGGGAGCCTACAATGAGCAGTTCTTC.

V is TRBV30 and J is TRBJ2-3, with 7 nucleotides matching TRBD2. The ends lost 5 bases at V and 2 bases at J; junction bases unmatched: 10. This CDR3 region has 15 residues. CDR1 is GTSNPN and CDR2 is SVGIG in the germline V gene (reference sequence). Here the CDR3 DNA reads TGTGCCTGGGGATACCGGGACTATATCACAGATACGCAGTATTTT. Translation gives CAWGYRDYITDTQYF. The variable domain in full, completed from reference TRBV30 and TRBJ2-3, reads SQTIHQWPATLVQPVGSPLSLECTVEGTSNPNLYWYRQAAGRGLQLLFYSVGIGQISSEVPQNLSASRPQDRQFILSSKKLLLSDSGFYLCAWGYRDYITDTQYFGPGTRLTVL.

This chain connects TRBV30 to TRBJ2-1, with TRBD1 matching over 7 bases. The V gene end was trimmed by 0 bases and the J gene end by 4 bases; junction bases not matched to a gene: 3. The CDR3 length is 14 residues. Germline CDR1 GTSNPN, CDR2 SVGIG (reference sequence). This CDR3 is CAWSVQGPYNEQFF. The CDR3 DNA follows: TGTGCCTGGAGTGTACAGGGGCCTTACAATGAGCAGTTCTTC.

As to this clone: One end of the junction varies from germline; a read error may be responsible. The rearrangement uses TRBV7-7 and TRBJ2-1; 7 positions agree with TRBD2. This CDR3 region has 15 residues. CDR1 is SSHAT and CDR2 is FNYEAQ in the germline V gene (reference sequence). CDR3 sequence reads: CASSLGPSGLNEQFF. For the CDR3, the DNA is TGTGCTAGCAGCTTAGGGCCTAGCGGACTCAATGAGCAGTTCTTC.

The chain recombines TRBV27 with TRBJ2-7, with 9 positions matching TRBD2. Germline V gene data show CDR1 as MNHEY and CDR2 as SMNVEV (reference sequence). The CDR3 sequence is 19 residues long. Trimming removed 6 bases from V and 1 base from J; junction bases left unmatched: 19. CDR3 bases: TGTGCCAGCAGCCCCCGAGTTGTATCTAGCGGGATCGAGTCCTACGAGCAGTACTTC. Translating gives CASSPRVVSSGIESYEQYF.

This chain connects TRBV12-3 or TRBV12-4 to TRBJ1-1, with 10 bases identical to TRBD1. Germline trimming cut 7 bases from V and 4 bases from J; bases unmatched to any gene: 3. The CDR3 is 13 residues long. The CDR3 coding sequence is TGTGCCAGCATCAGGACAGGGGGCACTGAAGCTTTCTTT. Translation: CASIRTGGTEAFF.

The chain recombines TRBV28 with TRBJ2-7; D might be TRBD1 (5 bases). CDR1 is MDHEN, CDR2 SYDVKM, per germline. CDR3 length: 13 residues. Trimming took 1 base from V and 5 from J, leaving 9 bases between them. CDR3 coding DNA: TGTGCCAGCAGTTTATCCCCAGGGAACGAGCAGTACTTC. It codes for CASSLSPGNEQYF.

This clone was picked up one time. The chain combines TRBV4-1 with TRBJ2-1; no clear D gene. Germline V lookup: CDR1 MGHRA, CDR2 YSYEKL. The CDR3 covers 11 residues. V shed 0 bases and J shed 10 bases, with 4 bases lying between them. In DNA form, the CDR3 reads TGCGCCAGCAGCCAAGATCAGGAGCAGTTCTTC. This encodes CASSQDQEQFF.

The CDR3 nucleotides read TGTGCCAGCAGCCCCGGGACAGGGGGCTCGAGTGAAGCTTTCTTT. This sequence encodes CASSPGTGGSSEAFF. The rearrangement links TRBV11-3 to TRBJ1-1, with 12 bases identical to TRBD1. Trimming at V came to 5 bases and at J to 7 bases, leaving 8 bases not matched to a gene. This CDR3 contains 15 residues. Germline CDR1 SGHNT, CDR2 YENEEA.

The chain employs TRBV7-8 and TRBJ2-1, with 9 bases lining up with TRBD1. The CDR3 is made up of 15 amino acids. The V gene end was trimmed by 5 bases and the J gene end by 3 bases; junction bases not matched to a gene: 5. CDR1 is SGHVS and CDR2 is FQNEAQ in the germline V gene. This CDR3 is CASSPRDRVYNEQFF. The DNA of the CDR3 is TGTGCCAGCAGCCCCCGGGACAGGGTCTACAATGAGCAGTTCTTC.

The rearrangement joins TRBV4-1 to TRBJ1-5; D gene ambiguous. CDR1 MGHRA and CDR2 YSYEKL come from the germline V gene. Trimming took off 1 base at V and 3 bases at J, with 13 bases between the two ends. The CDR3 sequence is 16 residues long. The CDR3 here is CASSQGARQYNQPQHF. DNA for the CDR3: TGCGCCAGCAGCCAAGGCGCGCGGCAGTACAATCAGCCCCAGCATTTT.

The chain joins TRBV6-5 to TRBJ2-1; 13 positions agree with TRBD2. This CDR3 region has 13 residues. Looked up from germline, CDR1 is MNHEY and CDR2 is SVGAGI. V lost 9 bases, J lost 9 bases, and 5 bases stayed unmatched. The DNA of the CDR3 is TGTGCCAGTTCGGGACTAGCGGGAACTGAGCAGTTCTTC. This translates into CASSGLAGTEQFF.

The CDR3 sequence: CASSQDWDRGRGYF. The DNA of the CDR3 is TGTGCCAGCAGCCAAGATTGGGACAGGGGACGGGGGTACTTC. The V gene is TRBV3-1 (or the pseudogene TRBV3-2), the J gene TRBJ2-5, with TRBD1 identical over 10 bases. Germline loops: CDR1 LGHDT, CDR2 YNNKEL (reference sequence). V gave up 0 bases and J gave up 13 bases; unmatched junction bases: 8. This CDR3 contains 14 residues.

The DNA of the CDR3 is TGCAGCGTTTCGGACACCACCGAAGAGCAGTACTTC. Its translation: CSVSDTTEEQYF. V usage is TRBV29-1 and J usage is TRBJ2-7; D perhaps matches TRBD1 (5 bases). V was cut by 5 bases and J by 7 bases, with 15 bases left in between. The CDR3 runs to 12 residues. The germline gives CDR1 SQVTM, CDR2 ANQGSEA.

The rearrangement uses TRBV7-9 and TRBJ2-2; D is unclear. The CDR3 extends over 15 amino acids. Trimming took off 4 bases at V and 1 base at J, with 10 bases between the two ends. Per the germline V gene, CDR1 is SEHNR and CDR2 is FQNEAQ (reference sequence). This chain's CDR3 is CASSSPLKNTGELFF. Here the CDR3 DNA reads TGTGCCAGCAGCTCGCCACTAAAGAACACCGGGGAGCTGTTTTTT.

Only a few counts were recorded for this clone. V is TRBV7-6 and J is TRBJ1-1; a weak D match, TRBD1 (6 bases). The V gene lost 5 bases and the J gene lost 10 bases, with 17 bases spanning the gap. Germline V CDR1 and CDR2: SGHVS, FNYEAQ. The CDR3 runs to 13 residues. CDR3 in amino acids: CASSVSRQDRAFF. CDR3 DNA sequence: TGTGCCAGCAGCGTTAGCCGACAGGATCGAGCTTTCTTT.